This entry describes one TCR beta chain. This sample was taken from a study of blood T cell repertoires in COVID-19. For the study at large: Sites across the United States, Italy and Spain contributed samples from acute and convalescent COVID-19. The analysed material was cDNA or gDNA that came from T cells, B-cell-depleted T cells, or PBMCs.

The germline V gene encodes CDR1 MNHEY and CDR2 SVGEGT. This CDR3 has 12 amino acids. V was trimmed by 1 base and J by 4 bases, leaving 5 bases between them. Authors' analysis steps: Nucleated cell number was recorded as an estimate derived from reference gene primer amplification. Sequencing used immunoSEQ multiplex PCR; TCRdb keeps in-frame clones, though not all of them. That table gives V, J and clone size, and the DNA gave D and trimming. The table has tens of thousands of clones, over 65% seen once. The sequenced material came from peripheral blood. This clonotype originated in a man aged 65-85 years with acute or convalescent COVID-19. The rearrangement joins TRBV6-2 or TRBV6-3 to TRBJ2-7; D call uncertain. In nucleotides, the CDR3 is TGTGCCAGCAGTTACTTCGGGTACGAGCAGTACTTC. Amino acid sequence: CASSYFGYEQYF.